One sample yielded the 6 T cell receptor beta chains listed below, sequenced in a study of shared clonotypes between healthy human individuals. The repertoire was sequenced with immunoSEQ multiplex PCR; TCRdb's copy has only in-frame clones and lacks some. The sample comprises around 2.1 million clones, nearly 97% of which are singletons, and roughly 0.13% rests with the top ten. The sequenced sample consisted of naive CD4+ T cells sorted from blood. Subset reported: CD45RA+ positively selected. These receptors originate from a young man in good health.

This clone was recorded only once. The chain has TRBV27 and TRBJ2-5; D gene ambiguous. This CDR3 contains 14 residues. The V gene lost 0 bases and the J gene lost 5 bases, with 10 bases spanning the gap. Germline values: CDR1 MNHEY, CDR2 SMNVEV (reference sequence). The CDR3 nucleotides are TGTGCCAGCAGTTTATCGAATTTACTGGAGACCCAGTACTTC. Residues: CASSLSNLLETQYF.

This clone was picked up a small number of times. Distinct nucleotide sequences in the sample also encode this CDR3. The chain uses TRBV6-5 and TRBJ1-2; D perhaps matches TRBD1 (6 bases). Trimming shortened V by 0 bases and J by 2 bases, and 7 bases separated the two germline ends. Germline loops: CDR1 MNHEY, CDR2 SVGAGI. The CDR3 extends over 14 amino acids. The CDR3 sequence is CASSYSQGNYGYTF. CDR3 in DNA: TGTGCCAGCAGTTACTCCCAGGGGAACTATGGCTACACCTTC.

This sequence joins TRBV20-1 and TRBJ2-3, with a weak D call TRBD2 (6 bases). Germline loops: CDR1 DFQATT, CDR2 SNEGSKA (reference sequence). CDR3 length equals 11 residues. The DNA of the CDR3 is TGCGCGGGGCTAAGCACAGATACGCAGTATTTT. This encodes CAGLSTDTQYF.

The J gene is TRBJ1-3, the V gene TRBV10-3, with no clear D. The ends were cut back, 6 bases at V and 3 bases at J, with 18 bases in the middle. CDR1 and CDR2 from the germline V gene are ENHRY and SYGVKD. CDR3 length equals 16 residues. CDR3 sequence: CAIRPTLGLFGNTIYF. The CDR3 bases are TGTGCCATCAGGCCGACCCTAGGGTTGTTTGGAAACACCATATATTTT.

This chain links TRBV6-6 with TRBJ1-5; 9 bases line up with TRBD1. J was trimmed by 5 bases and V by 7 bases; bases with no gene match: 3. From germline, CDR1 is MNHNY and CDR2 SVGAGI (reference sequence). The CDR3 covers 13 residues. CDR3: CASKDRGDQPQHF. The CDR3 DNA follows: TGTGCCAGCAAGGACAGGGGAGATCAGCCCCAGCATTTT.

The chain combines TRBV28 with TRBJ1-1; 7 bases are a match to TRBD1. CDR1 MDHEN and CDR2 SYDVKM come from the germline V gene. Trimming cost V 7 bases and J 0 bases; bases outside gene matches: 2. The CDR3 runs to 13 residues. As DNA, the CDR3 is TGTGCCAGCATCCAGGGGGTGAACACTGAAGCTTTCTTT. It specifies CASIQGVNTEAFF.